Listed here are 28 T cell receptor beta chains from one sample, sequenced in a study of blood T cell repertoires in COVID-19. Only in-frame clones appear in the TCRdb table, and some are missing; sequencing was by immunoSEQ multiplex PCR. This table has 200,000 or so clones, 88% appearing once. Source material: PBMCs or T cells enriched from blood (not recorded which). Receptors were obtained from a young woman who had recovered from COVID-19.

The rearrangement uses TRBV2 and TRBJ1-1, with D uncertain. The CDR3 runs to 14 residues. Germline lookup yields CDR1 SNHLY and CDR2 FYNNEI. V lost 3 bases, J lost 1 base, and 9 bases lay in between. The CDR3 loop reads CASSDWSGNTEAFF. The CDR3, as DNA: TGTGCCAGCAGTGATTGGAGTGGGAACACTGAAGCTTTCTTT.

This chain joins TRBV7-8 and TRBJ2-7, with D perhaps TRBD2 (5 bases). The CDR3 totals 15 residues. CDR1 and CDR2 (germline): SGHVS, FQNEAQ. V was cut by 1 base and J by 5 bases, with 15 bases left in between. The CDR3 nucleotides are TGTGCCAGCAGCTTAGGGTTCCGGGGTCTTAACGAGCAGTACTTC. It yields the protein CASSLGFRGLNEQYF.

V usage is TRBV19 and J usage is TRBJ1-1; 8 bases fit TRBD1. Germline CDR1 is LNHDA and CDR2 is SQIVND (reference sequence). The CDR3 extends over 15 amino acids. V dropped 3 bases and J dropped 4; count of bases not matched to a gene: 7. The CDR3 DNA reads TGTGCCAGTAGTATGGATTCAGGGGGCCCCACTGAAGCTTTCTTT. Translation: CASSMDSGGPTEAFF.

The V gene is TRBV12-3 or TRBV12-4, the J gene TRBJ1-1; no clear D. The CDR3 loop spans 13 amino acids. Trimming took 7 bases from V and 5 from J, leaving 14 bases between them. CDR3 residues: CASTLSLRTEAFF. For the CDR3, the DNA is TGTGCCAGCACCCTATCGCTGCGGACTGAAGCTTTCTTT.

The chain joins TRBV4-3 to TRBJ1-1, with D maybe TRBD1 (6 bases). CDR3 length: 15 amino acids. The germline CDR1 and CDR2 sequences are LGHNA and YSLEER. The germline V and J ends were trimmed by 0 bases and 3 bases, with 11 bases remaining between them. In DNA form, the CDR3 reads TGCGCCAGCAGCCAAGATTTGTCAGGGGACACTGAAGCTTTCTTT. This gives the protein CASSQDLSGDTEAFF.

The rearrangement uses TRBV7-9 and TRBJ2-1, with TRBD1 matching over 7 bases. Germline CDR1 is SEHNR and CDR2 is FQNEAQ (reference sequence). There are 17 residues in the CDR3. V dropped 4 bases and J dropped 0; count of bases not matched to a gene: 9. Written as DNA, the CDR3 is TGTGCCAGCAGCTACAGGACAGGATTTAGCTCCTACAATGAGCAGTTCTTC. Translating gives CASSYRTGFSSYNEQFF.

This clone has just a few counts. The chain carries TRBV2 and TRBJ1-2; no reliable D call. This CDR3 comprises 14 residues. The germline gives CDR1 SNHLY, CDR2 FYNNEI. Trimming cost V 6 bases and J 0 bases, with 11 bases left between them. CDR3 sequence: CASSLILANYGYTF. CDR3 sequence (DNA): TGTGCCAGCAGCTTGATTTTAGCTAACTATGGCTACACCTTC.

This clone was counted once. The chain uses TRBV11-2 and TRBJ1-1; D gene uncertain. Between the trimmed V and J ends, which lost 2 bases and 1 base, there was a span of 8 bases. The CDR3 totals 14 residues. The V gene's germline CDR1 is SGHAT and CDR2 FQNNGV. The CDR3 DNA reads TGTGCCAGCAGCTTAATCGGAGGGAACACTGAAGCTTTCTTT. Translated: CASSLIGGNTEAFF.

The rearrangement links TRBV7-8 to TRBJ2-1; possibly TRBD1 for D (5 bases). This CDR3 region has 18 residues. V dropped 4 bases and J dropped 7 bases, with 26 bases sitting between them. Germline V gene sequence: CDR1 SGHVS, CDR2 FQNEAQ. CDR3 bases: TGTGCCAGCAGCTCCCACCCCAGGGCGGATCTAGTCCCGAATGAGCAGTTCTTC. Protein sequence: CASSSHPRADLVPNEQFF.

The chain uses TRBV4-3 and TRBJ1-3; D might be TRBD1 (5 bases). Germline CDR1 LGHNA, CDR2 YSLEER. V dropped 1 base and J dropped 4 bases, with 11 bases sitting between them. The length of the CDR3 is 15 residues. CDR3 bases: TGCGCCAGCAGCCAAGTTTTAGGACAAGGAAACACCATATATTTT. It translates to CASSQVLGQGNTIYF.

The CDR3 DNA reads as TGTGCCAGCAGCTTGCAGGGTTCGGAGAGGCAAGCTTTCTTT. Translation gives CASSLQGSERQAFF. The chain combines TRBV5-4 with TRBJ1-1, with a weak D call TRBD1 (5 bases). The V gene's germline CDR1 is SGHNT and CDR2 YYREEE (reference sequence). Between the trimmed V and J ends, which lost 1 base and 9 bases, there was a span of 16 bases. The CDR3 sequence is 14 residues long.

This clone is a singleton in its sample. This chain connects TRBV7-9 to TRBJ1-1; TRBD1 might be the D (5 bases). CDR3 size: 11 residues. The germline V gene encodes CDR1 SEHNR and CDR2 FQNEAQ (reference sequence). V was cut by 5 bases and J by 7 bases, with 8 bases left in between. CDR3 amino acids: CASSNQGEAFF. CDR3 DNA: TGTGCCAGCAGCAATCAGGGTGAAGCTTTCTTT.

J is TRBJ2-7 and V is TRBV19; TRBD2 matches 8 bases. CDR1 is LNHDA, CDR2 SQIVND, per germline (reference sequence). The CDR3 is 15 amino acids. Trimming cost V 4 bases and J 2 bases; bases outside gene matches: 7. CDR3 nucleotides: TGTGCCAGTAGTACCCTTAGCGGGGAGGCCTACGAGCAGTACTTC. The encoded protein is CASSTLSGEAYEQYF.

This chain links TRBV7-2 with TRBJ1-2; TRBD1 is a possible D gene (6 bases). With 0 bases removed from V and 3 bases from J, the gap between germline ends came to 11 bases. The CDR3 has 15 amino acids. In germline, CDR1 is SGHTA, CDR2 FQGNSA. Written as DNA, the CDR3 is TGTGCCAGCAGCTTAGCTTCGACAGGTGACTATGGCTACACCTTC. As protein: CASSLASTGDYGYTF.

This chain connects TRBV25-1 to TRBJ2-5, with D perhaps TRBD2 (7 bases). CDR3 length: 16 amino acids. Germline loops: CDR1 MGHDK, CDR2 SYGVNS. V lost 3 bases and J lost 2, with 16 bases in between. This chain's CDR3 is CASSDGGQGRQETQYF. The CDR3 bases are TGTGCCAGCAGTGACGGGGGGCAGGGGAGGCAAGAGACCCAGTACTTC.

J is TRBJ1-6 and V is TRBV9; 7 bases agree with TRBD1. CDR1 is SGDLS and CDR2 is YYNGEE in the germline V gene. The CDR3 runs 16 residues. Germline trimming cut 3 bases from V and 3 bases from J; bases unmatched to any gene: 6. The CDR3 loop reads CASSDDREVYNSPLHF. The CDR3 region has the DNA TGTGCCAGCAGCGACGACAGGGAGGTCTATAATTCACCCCTCCACTTT.

This clone was counted only a few times. This chain uses TRBV10-3 with TRBJ1-2; D is possibly TRBD1 (6 bases). The CDR3 extends over 13 amino acids. V lost 10 bases to trimming and J lost 0 bases, with 12 bases between them. Germline V gene data show CDR1 as ENHRY and CDR2 as SYGVKD. CDR3 loop: CATEDSPNYGYTF. The CDR3 DNA sequence: TGTGCCACCGAGGACAGCCCTAACTATGGCTACACCTTC.

This clone has a count of ten or more. The chain joins TRBV4-1 to TRBJ1-3; D is unresolved. This CDR3 is built from 19 residues. V lost 4 bases and J lost 1, with 23 bases in between. Germline V CDR1 and CDR2: MGHRA, YSYEKL. The CDR3 loop reads CASSPRYIKTGTSGNTIYF. The CDR3 nucleotides are TGCGCCAGCAGCCCACGATACATTAAGACGGGAACTTCTGGAAACACCATATATTTT.

This clone was seen just once. A read error is possible here, since a much larger clone lies one base away. This chain connects TRBV7-8 to TRBJ1-6; TRBD1 matches at 10 bases. The CDR3 covers 14 residues. CDR1 and CDR2 (germline): SGHVS, FQNEAQ. V lost 4 bases and J lost 7; bases outside the gene matches: 1. CDR3 DNA: TGTGCCAGCAGCTGGGGACAGGGGAATTCACCCCTCCACTTT. It yields the protein CASSWGQGNSPLHF. Together with reference TRBV7-8 and TRBJ1-6, the CDR3 gives the full variable domain: GAGVSQSPRYKVAKRGQDVALRCDPISGHVSLFWYQQALGQGPEFLTYFQNEAQLDKSGLPSDRFFAERPEGSVSTLKIQRTQQEDSAVYLCASSWGQGNSPLHFGNGTRLTVT.

This clone showed up just once. The rearrangement links TRBV13 to TRBJ1-1, with D perhaps matching TRBD1 (5 bases). Trimming shortened V by 5 bases and J by 7 bases, and 11 bases separated the two germline ends. CDR3 size: 12 residues. CDR1 is PRHDT, CDR2 FYEKMQ, per germline (reference sequence). CDR3 residues: CASSLHRSEAFF. Here the CDR3 DNA reads TGTGCCAGCAGCCTGCACAGGAGTGAAGCTTTCTTT.

The chain couples TRBV9 to TRBJ2-1; possibly TRBD1 for D (6 bases). Trimming took off 4 bases at V and 1 base at J, with 9 bases between the two ends. There are 14 residues in the CDR3. CDR1 and CDR2 (germline): SGDLS, YYNGEE. In nucleotides, the CDR3 is TGTGCCAGCAGCACACAGGGATCCTACAATGAGCAGTTCTTC. Residues: CASSTQGSYNEQFF.

The chain carries TRBV6-2 or TRBV6-3 and TRBJ2-1; 8 positions match TRBD1. After removal of 2 bases from V and 4 bases from J, the junction contained 7 bases not matched to a gene. In germline, CDR1 is MNHEY, CDR2 SVGEGT. The CDR3 loop spans 16 amino acids. CDR3 sequence reads: CASSYGTGRNYNEQFF. CDR3 bases: TGTGCCAGCAGTTACGGGACAGGCCGCAATTACAATGAGCAGTTCTTC.

This chain links TRBV6-2 or TRBV6-3 with TRBJ2-7, with D tentatively TRBD2 (5 bases). Germline CDR1 MNHEY, CDR2 SVGEGT. CDR3 length: 15 residues. Trimming cost V 6 bases and J 0 bases, with 15 bases left between them. The CDR3 is CASSPLAGSSYEQYF. CDR3 bases: TGTGCCAGCAGCCCCCTTGCGGGTTCCTCCTACGAGCAGTACTTC.

In this sample, this clone turned up a few times. V gene TRBV4-1 combines with J gene TRBJ2-2; 8 nucleotides line up with TRBD2. This CDR3 comprises 17 residues. Per germline, CDR1 MGHRA and CDR2 YSYEKL. The J segment lost 6 bases and the V segment lost 4 bases, leaving 13 bases of the junction unmatched. The CDR3 DNA reads as TGCGCCAGCAGCCTCCCACAGGAAGCGGGGGTGTCCGGGGAGCTGTTTTTT. Protein sequence: CASSLPQEAGVSGELFF.

The chain recombines TRBV3-1 (or the pseudogene TRBV3-2) with TRBJ2-5, with 12 bases identical to TRBD2. In germline, CDR1 is LGHDT, CDR2 YNNKEL (reference sequence). This CDR3 has 15 amino acids. The V segment lost 4 bases and the J segment 2 bases; nucleotides outside the gene matches: 2. CDR3 loop: CASSPLAGGQETQYF. The CDR3 nucleotides are TGTGCCAGCAGCCCACTAGCGGGGGGACAAGAGACCCAGTACTTC.

The chain is built from TRBV4-3 and TRBJ1-2; 9 bases agree with TRBD1. This CDR3 is 17 amino acids long. Germline CDR1 and CDR2: LGHNA and YSLEER. V trimming: 0 bases; J trimming: 2 bases; junction bases outside the gene matches: 7. The CDR3 DNA follows: TGCGCCAGCAGCCAAGATGGGGGACAGGGAACCAACTATGGCTACACCTTC. Residues: CASSQDGGQGTNYGYTF.

V usage is TRBV29-1 and J usage is TRBJ2-3, with TRBD2 matching 14 bases. J was trimmed by 1 base and V by 1 base; bases with no gene match: 1. The CDR3 has 16 amino acids. In germline, CDR1 is SQVTM, CDR2 ANQGSEA. The CDR3, as DNA: TGCAGCGTTGAAGGGGGACTAGCGGGGGGCACAGATACGCAGTATTTT. Translated, it gives CSVEGGLAGGTDTQYF.

The rearrangement joins TRBV5-1 to TRBJ1-2; D remains unclear. V was shortened by 4 bases and J by 2 bases, with 15 bases between the two germline ends. The CDR3 loop spans 15 amino acids. Germline V lookup: CDR1 SGHRS, CDR2 YFSETQ. Here the CDR3 DNA reads TGCGCCAGCAGCCAAGAACCGGGAGTAAACTATGGCTACACCTTC. Its protein is CASSQEPGVNYGYTF.